The 3 T cell receptor beta chains below were found in one sample sequenced in a study of T cells in narcolepsy (dated by TCRdb to the late 2010s). To prepare the library, the immunoSEQ multiplex PCR assay was applied. Sourced from immuneACCESS, this table was stored by TCRdb with only in-frame sequences that have V and J called. A share of the clones is absent; for the studies checked, an unresolved V gene accounts for under half, and the remainder has no known explanation. The sample records 30,000 to 40,000 clones, 75% to 90% of which are singletons. The ten most abundant clones make up roughly 2.5% of the sample. The sample comprised CD45RA- memory CD4+ T cells from PBMCs. In the paper's terms, the cell subset or site label means: memory T cells sorted ex vivo from peripheral blood. The origin of the receptors is a human donor with narcolepsy.

The V gene is TRBV30, the J gene TRBJ1-3; D is unclear. The V end was cut by 2 bases, the J end by 0 bases, with 8 bases between. The CDR3 covers 14 residues. Germline V gives CDR1 GTSNPN, CDR2 SVGIG (reference sequence). CDR3 nucleotides: TGTGCCTGGAGTCCCGACGACTCTGGAAACACCATATATTTT. Amino acids: CAWSPDDSGNTIYF.

This chain connects TRBV27 to TRBJ1-1; possibly TRBD1 for D (5 bases). The V gene's germline CDR1 is MNHEY and CDR2 SMNVEV (reference sequence). The CDR3 consists of 15 residues. Trimming shortened V by 2 bases and J by 1 base, and 11 bases separated the two germline ends. The CDR3 loop is CASSLDLGQNTEAFF. CDR3 DNA: TGTGCCAGCAGTTTAGATCTGGGGCAGAACACTGAAGCTTTCTTT.

The rearrangement links TRBV5-5 to TRBJ1-2; the D gene is possibly TRBD1 (6 bases). Between the trimmed V and J ends, which lost 0 bases and 3 bases, there was a span of 12 bases. In germline, CDR1 is SGHKS, CDR2 YYEKEE (reference sequence). The CDR3 is 15 residues long. The CDR3 bases are TGTGCCAGCAGCTTGGACAGGGCCTTGGACTATGGCTACACCTTC. Its protein is CASSLDRALDYGYTF.